Following are 4 T cell receptor beta chains from one sample sequenced in a study of shared clonotypes between healthy human individuals. CD45RO-negative, CCR7-positively selected cells formed the naive CD8 fraction, excluding terminally differentiated effector memory CD45RA+ cells. Method: immunoSEQ multiplex PCR; TCRdb's copy keeps in-frame clones and lacks some. The table has around 2.1 million clones, 85% to 95% seen once; the top ten hold over 1.5%. The sample was naive CD8+ T cells from PBMCs. Every receptor here comes from a man younger than 35 in good health. Some clones in this sample may be carry-over from other donors' samples.

The J gene is TRBJ2-1, the V gene TRBV19; D perhaps matches TRBD2 (6 bases). CDR3 length equals 15 residues. Deletions cut 7 bases from V and 3 bases from J, with 16 bases between. Per germline, CDR1 LNHDA and CDR2 SQIVND (reference sequence). The CDR3 loop is CASTHGSGYYNEQFF. The CDR3 bases are TGTGCCAGTACCCACGGTAGCGGATACTACAATGAGCAGTTCTTC.

This chain connects TRBV5-4 to TRBJ1-2; D is undetermined. This CDR3 region has 14 residues. Germline V gene sequence: CDR1 SGHNT, CDR2 YYREEE (reference sequence). The ends were cut back, 5 bases at V and 9 bases at J, with 20 bases in the middle. In DNA, the CDR3 is TGTGCCAGCAGTATGGACCGAGATCTTTTAAGCTACACCTTC. It codes for CASSMDRDLLSYTF.

This clone was seen more than once but under ten times. The chain has TRBV19 and TRBJ1-1; no clear D gene. This CDR3 has 16 amino acids. Germline V CDR1 and CDR2: LNHDA, SQIVND (reference sequence). V shed 5 bases and J shed 1 base, with 17 bases lying between them. The chain's CDR3 is CASSLLPFEENTEAFF. CDR3 sequence (DNA): TGTGCCAGTAGTTTACTCCCGTTTGAAGAGAACACTGAAGCTTTCTTT.

The chain couples TRBV19 to TRBJ2-2, with 11 bases lining up with TRBD2. This CDR3 comprises 17 residues. Germline V CDR1 and CDR2: LNHDA, SQIVND (reference sequence). V trimming: 3 bases; J trimming: 4 bases; junction bases outside the gene matches: 7. CDR3 in amino acids: CASSMRLAGSPTGELFF. The CDR3 DNA reads as TGTGCCAGTAGTATGAGACTAGCGGGATCGCCCACCGGGGAGCTGTTTTTT.